The 26 T cell receptor beta chains below all came from one sample that was sequenced in a study of shared clonotypes between healthy human individuals. The protocol was immunoSEQ multiplex PCR, while the TCRdb copy is restricted to in-frame clones and leaves out a portion. The sample has 1 million to 1.2 million clones, approximately 75% seen once; the top ten hold 0.7% to 0.95%. The sample consisted of memory CD4+ T cells from PBMCs. The sample's subset: CD45RA-negative fraction. Receptors were obtained from a man between 18 and 35 years old in good health. Some clones in this sample may be carry-over from other donors' samples.

This clone was detected once. The V call is TRBV28, the J call TRBJ1-4; the D is unclear. Trimming removed 6 bases from V and 3 bases from J, with 14 bases in between. The CDR3 spans 15 residues. The germline V gene has CDR1 MDHEN and CDR2 SYDVKM. DNA for the CDR3: TGTGCCAGCAGGCCGGTTCGGGCGGCTAATGAAAAACTGTTTTTT. Amino acids: CASRPVRAANEKLFF.

The J gene is TRBJ1-4, the V gene TRBV18; maybe TRBD1 (5 bases). In germline, CDR1 is KGHSH, CDR2 LQKENI. CDR3 size: 17 residues. V was trimmed by 3 bases and J by 7 bases, leaving 21 bases between them. DNA of the CDR3: TGTGCCAGCTCACCGTCCGGGGGAGTGACGGGAGGTGAAAAACTGTTTTTT. This sequence encodes CASSPSGGVTGGEKLFF.

On this clone itself: Additional DNA sequences in this sample encode the identical CDR3. The chain links TRBV19 to TRBJ1-5; D not certain. The CDR3 totals 12 residues. The V end was cut by 3 bases, the J end by 0 bases, with 0 bases between. Germline CDR1 and CDR2: LNHDA and SQIVND (reference sequence). The CDR3 DNA reads TGTGCCAGTAGTATTAGCAATCAGCCCCAGCATTTT. It translates to CASSISNQPQHF.

The chain uses TRBV29-1 and TRBJ2-6, with D perhaps TRBD1 or TRBD2 (6 bases each). The CDR3 totals 16 residues. V was trimmed by 6 bases and J by 7 bases, leaving 22 bases between them. CDR1 and CDR2 (germline): SQVTM, ANQGSEA. CDR3 sequence reads: CSVPSQGGSGANVLTF. The CDR3 DNA follows: TGCAGCGTACCAAGCCAAGGGGGGTCGGGCGCCAACGTCCTGACTTTC.

In regard to this clone: Within the sample, other DNA sequences also encode this same CDR3. The CDR3 spells CASSFPTQPQHF. CDR3 DNA: TGTGCCAGCAGTTTCCCGACCCAGCCCCAGCATTTT. The genes are TRBV6-6 and TRBJ1-5, with D unclear. This CDR3 has 12 residues. Germline assignment: CDR1 MNHNY and CDR2 SVGAGI (reference sequence). The V gene lost 4 bases and the J gene lost 7 bases, with 8 bases spanning the gap.

The V call is TRBV4-2, the J call TRBJ1-2; TRBD1 matches 9 bases. The CDR3 contains 15 residues. The V segment lost 3 bases and the J segment 7 bases; nucleotides outside the gene matches: 9. CDR1 and CDR2 from the germline V gene are LGHNA and YNFKEQ. In nucleotides, the CDR3 is TGTGCCAGCAGCCAGCTCCCACAGGGGGCTGGTGGCTACACCTTC. Translated: CASSQLPQGAGGYTF.

CDR3 coding DNA: TGCAGCGCCCGTCGGGGGGCAGATACGCAGTATTTT. Translated: CSARRGADTQYF. This chain links TRBV29-1 with TRBJ2-3; 7 positions agree with TRBD2. The CDR3 loop spans 12 amino acids. Germline lookup yields CDR1 SQVTM and CDR2 ANQGSEA. J was trimmed by 4 bases and V by 7 bases; bases with no gene match: 5.

This clone has just a few counts. This chain joins TRBV2 and TRBJ2-5; the D gene is possibly TRBD2 (5 bases). Per germline, CDR1 SNHLY and CDR2 FYNNEI. This CDR3 is built from 13 residues. V was trimmed by 10 bases and J by 2 bases, leaving 14 bases between them. The CDR3 loop reads CATEGGRQETQYF. CDR3 sequence (DNA): TGTGCCACCGAGGGTGGGCGGCAAGAGACCCAGTACTTC.

This rearrangement joins TRBV5-1 to TRBJ1-1; D is possibly TRBD1 (6 bases). The CDR3 has 16 residues. The germline V and J ends were trimmed by 1 base and 0 bases, with 13 bases remaining between them. Germline V gives CDR1 SGHRS, CDR2 YFSETQ. CDR3 nucleotides: TGCGCCAGCAGCTTGTTCGGGGGCGGACTGAACACTGAAGCTTTCTTT. Protein: CASSLFGGGLNTEAFF.

The chain combines TRBV6-1 with TRBJ2-5; D is undetermined. V shed 2 bases and J shed 5 bases, with 21 bases lying between them. Germline CDR1 reads MNHNS; CDR2 reads SASEGT. The CDR3 totals 17 residues. The CDR3 DNA reads as TGTGCCAGCAGTGAATTTACTTCGGGTTCCCGAGGTGAGACCCAGTACTTC. Its protein product is CASSEFTSGSRGETQYF.

Comments on this clone: The sample holds other DNA sequences that translate to the same CDR3. The chain uses TRBV19 and TRBJ2-3, with TRBD2 as a possible D gene (6 bases). Trimming took off 2 bases at V and 3 bases at J, with 12 bases between the two ends. CDR3 length equals 15 residues. Germline V gene data show CDR1 as LNHDA and CDR2 as SQIVND (reference sequence). The CDR3 spells CASSITGVGTDTQYF. Here the CDR3 DNA reads TGTGCCAGTAGTATAACGGGAGTTGGGACAGATACGCAGTATTTT.

The chain recombines TRBV28 with TRBJ1-5; no definite D call. Per the germline V gene, CDR1 is MDHEN and CDR2 is SYDVKM. CDR3 length equals 15 residues. The ends were cut back, 2 bases at V and 2 bases at J, with 10 bases in the middle. The CDR3 sequence is CASSLKLIGNQPQHF. The CDR3 region has the DNA TGTGCCAGCAGTTTAAAGCTCATTGGCAATCAGCCCCAGCATTTT. Full variable domain (rest looked up from reference TRBV28 and TRBJ1-5): DVKVTQSSRYLVKRTGEKVFLECVQDMDHENMFWYRQDPGLGLRLIYFSYDVKMKEKGDIPEGYSVSREKKERFSLILESASTNQTSMYLCASSLKLIGNQPQHFGDGTRLSIL.

The chain joins TRBV11-2 to TRBJ1-3; D gene uncertain. Looked up from germline, CDR1 is SGHAT and CDR2 is FQNNGV. Trimming took 5 bases from V and 0 from J, leaving 14 bases between them. This CDR3 is built from 16 residues. The chain's CDR3 is CASSPGVRSSGNTIYF. CDR3 bases: TGTGCCAGCAGCCCAGGAGTTCGTAGCTCTGGAAACACCATATATTTT.

This sequence joins TRBV5-8 and TRBJ1-4, with D perhaps TRBD1 (6 bases). Trimming removed 4 bases at V and 7 bases at J, with 11 bases between. The germline V gene has CDR1 SGHTS and CDR2 YDEGEE. The CDR3 consists of 13 residues. The CDR3 loop is CASSGSRGEKLFF. CDR3 bases: TGTGCCAGCAGCGGCTCCAGGGGTGAAAAACTGTTTTTT.

This clone occurred a few times. The chain combines TRBV19 with TRBJ1-1; D gene uncertain. The CDR3 runs to 15 residues. V gave up 3 bases and J gave up 2 bases, with 13 bases separating them. Germline CDR1 reads LNHDA; CDR2 reads SQIVND (reference sequence). The DNA of the CDR3 is TGTGCCAGTAGTATCTCCCGGGTGAGAAACACTGAAGCTTTCTTT. As protein: CASSISRVRNTEAFF.

This rearrangement joins TRBV7-9 to TRBJ2-7; D is unclear. CDR1 SEHNR and CDR2 FQNEAQ come from the germline V gene (reference sequence). The CDR3 length is 12 residues. V gave up 8 bases and J gave up 3 bases, with 11 bases separating them. For the CDR3, the DNA is TGTGCCAGCGGCATACCGTACTACGAGCAGTACTTC. Protein sequence: CASGIPYYEQYF.

J is TRBJ2-1 and V is TRBV18; D may correspond to TRBD1 or TRBD2 (7 bases each). The CDR3 runs 13 residues. V lost 5 bases, J lost 9 bases, and 14 bases lay in between. Germline V lookup: CDR1 KGHSH, CDR2 LQKENI. The CDR3 coding sequence is TGTGCCAGCTCATCCGACAGGGAGGGTGAGCAGTTCTTC. This gives the protein CASSSDREGEQFF.

The chain links TRBV11-3 to TRBJ2-5; 14 nucleotides line up with TRBD2. The CDR3 runs to 17 residues. Germline-derived CDR1 and CDR2 are SGHNT and YENEEA. The V gene end was trimmed by 1 base and the J gene end by 1 base; junction bases not matched to a gene: 2. CDR3 DNA sequence: TGTGCCAGCAGCTTAGGAGGGACTAGCGGGAGCCAAGAGACCCAGTACTTC. Translation: CASSLGGTSGSQETQYF.

The chain is built from TRBV2 and TRBJ1-1; no clear D. CDR1 is SNHLY, CDR2 FYNNEI, per germline. Trimming cost V 10 bases and J 0 bases, with 6 bases left between them. CDR3 length: 11 amino acids. CDR3 bases: TGTGCCACACACATGAACACTGAAGCTTTCTTT. It specifies CATHMNTEAFF. Full variable domain (rest looked up from reference TRBV2 and TRBJ1-1): EPEVTQTPSHQVTQMGQEVILRCVPISNHLYFYWYRQILGQKVEFLVSFYNNEISEKSEIFDDQFSVERPDGSNFTLKIRSTKLEDSAMYFCATHMNTEAFFGQGTRLTVV.

The rearrangement joins TRBV5-1 to TRBJ2-3; 10 bases line up with TRBD2. CDR1 SGHRS and CDR2 YFSETQ come from the germline V gene. The J segment lost 6 bases and the V segment lost 3 bases, leaving 7 bases of the junction unmatched. The CDR3 consists of 15 residues. CDR3 region: CASSSSSGSGDTQYF. CDR3 DNA sequence: TGCGCCAGCAGCTCCTCTAGCGGGAGCGGGGATACGCAGTATTTT.

This clone was observed a handful of times. This chain connects TRBV7-9 to TRBJ2-2; no clear D gene. This CDR3 has 13 residues. Between the trimmed V and J ends, which lost 5 bases and 8 bases, there was a span of 12 bases. Germline V lookup: CDR1 SEHNR, CDR2 FQNEAQ (reference sequence). Written as DNA, the CDR3 is TGTGCCAGCAGCCCAACGGTTGATGGGGAGCTGTTTTTT. Amino acid sequence: CASSPTVDGELFF.

The chain is built from TRBV27 and TRBJ2-1, with TRBD2 matching 8 bases. Losses at the gene ends were 4 bases for V and 2 bases for J; bases not matched to a gene: 13. Germline CDR1 and CDR2: MNHEY and SMNVEV (reference sequence). The CDR3 is 18 residues long. The CDR3 here is CASSSYLNSGGTYNEQFF. The CDR3 nucleotides are TGTGCCAGCAGTTCCTACTTAAACTCGGGAGGGACCTACAATGAGCAGTTCTTC.

The chain links TRBV11-2 to TRBJ1-1; 7 bases are a match to TRBD1. The junction had 9 bases not matched to a gene; V was cut back by 4 bases and J by 4 bases. The CDR3 is 15 amino acids. Germline-derived CDR1 and CDR2 are SGHAT and FQNNGV. CDR3 amino acids: CASSSETGWGTEAFF. The CDR3 nucleotides read TGTGCCAGCAGCTCAGAGACAGGGTGGGGCACTGAAGCTTTCTTT. Looking up the rest from reference TRBV11-2 and TRBJ1-1 gives the full variable domain: EAGVAQSPRYKIIEKRQSVAFWCNPISGHATLYWYQQILGQGPKLLIQFQNNGVVDDSQLPKDRFSAERLKGVDSTLKIQPAKLEDSAVYLCASSSETGWGTEAFFGQGTRLTVV.

The CDR3 sequence is CASSQYGKETQYF. CDR3 DNA: TGCGCCAGCAGCCAGTATGGTAAAGAGACCCAGTACTTC. The rearrangement links TRBV5-1 to TRBJ2-5, with D hard to call. V was trimmed by 4 bases and J by 3 bases, leaving 10 bases between them. The CDR3 consists of 13 residues. Germline lookup yields CDR1 SGHRS and CDR2 YFSETQ.

The chain employs TRBV28 and TRBJ1-2; D is unclear. The CDR3 has 14 amino acids. Looked up from germline, CDR1 is MDHEN and CDR2 is SYDVKM. Between the trimmed V and J ends, which lost 2 bases and 4 bases, there was a span of 11 bases. DNA of the CDR3: TGTGCCAGCAGTTTAGTTCTGGAAGTCTATGGCTACACCTTC. Its protein is CASSLVLEVYGYTF.

The rearrangement uses TRBV7-8 and TRBJ1-5; D remains unclear. The CDR3 has 13 amino acids. The V gene's germline CDR1 is SGHVS and CDR2 FQNEAQ. Trimming took 2 bases from V and 4 from J, leaving 6 bases between them. The DNA for the CDR3 is TGTGCCAGCAGCTTAATGGGAAATCAGCCCCAGCATTTT. Amino acids: CASSLMGNQPQHF. Drawing the rest from reference TRBV7-8 and TRBJ1-5, the complete variable domain is GAGVSQSPRYKVAKRGQDVALRCDPISGHVSLFWYQQALGQGPEFLTYFQNEAQLDKSGLPSDRFFAERPEGSVSTLKIQRTQQEDSAVYLCASSLMGNQPQHFGDGTRLSIL.